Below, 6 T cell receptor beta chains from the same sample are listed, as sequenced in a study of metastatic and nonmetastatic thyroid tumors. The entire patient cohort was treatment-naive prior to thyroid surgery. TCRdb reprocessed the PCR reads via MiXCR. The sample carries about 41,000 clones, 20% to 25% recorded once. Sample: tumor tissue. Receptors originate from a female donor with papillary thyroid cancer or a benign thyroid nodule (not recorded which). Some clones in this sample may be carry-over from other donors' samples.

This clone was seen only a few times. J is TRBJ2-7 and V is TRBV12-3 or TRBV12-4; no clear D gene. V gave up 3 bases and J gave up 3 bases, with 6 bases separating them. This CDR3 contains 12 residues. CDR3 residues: CASSFGSYEQYF. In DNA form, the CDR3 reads TGTGCCAGCAGTTTCGGTAGCTACGAGCAGTACTTC.

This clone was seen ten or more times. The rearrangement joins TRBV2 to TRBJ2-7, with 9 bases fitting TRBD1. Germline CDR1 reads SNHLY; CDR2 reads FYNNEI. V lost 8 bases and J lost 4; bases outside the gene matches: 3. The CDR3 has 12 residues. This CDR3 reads CASYGQGYEQYF. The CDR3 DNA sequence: TGTGCCAGCTACGGACAGGGGTACGAGCAGTACTTC.

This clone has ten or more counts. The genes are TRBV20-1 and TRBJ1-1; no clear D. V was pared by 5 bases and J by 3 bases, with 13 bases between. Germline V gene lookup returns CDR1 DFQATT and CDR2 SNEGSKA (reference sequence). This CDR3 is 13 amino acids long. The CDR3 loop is CSAPSDVDTEAFF. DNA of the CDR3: TGCAGTGCTCCGTCGGACGTCGACACTGAAGCTTTCTTT.

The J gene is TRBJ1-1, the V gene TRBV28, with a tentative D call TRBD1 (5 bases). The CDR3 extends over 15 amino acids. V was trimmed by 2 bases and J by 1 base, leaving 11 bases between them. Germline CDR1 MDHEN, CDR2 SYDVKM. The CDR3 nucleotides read TGTGCCAGCAGTTTAGTTCGGGGGGAGAACACTGAAGCTTTCTTT. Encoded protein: CASSLVRGENTEAFF.

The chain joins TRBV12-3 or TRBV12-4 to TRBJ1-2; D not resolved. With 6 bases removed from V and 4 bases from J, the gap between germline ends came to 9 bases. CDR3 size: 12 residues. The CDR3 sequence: CASSPSLYGYTF. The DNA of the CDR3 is TGTGCCAGCAGCCCCTCCCTCTATGGCTACACCTTC.

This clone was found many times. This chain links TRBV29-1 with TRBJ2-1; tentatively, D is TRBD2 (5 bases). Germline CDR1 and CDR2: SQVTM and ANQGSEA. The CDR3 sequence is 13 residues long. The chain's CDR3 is CSANVGVRNEQFF. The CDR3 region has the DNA TGCAGTGCTAACGTCGGGGTTCGCAATGAGCAGTTCTTC.